A selection of T cell receptor beta chains follows, all from one sample in a study of cytomegalovirus exposure and HLA in healthy donors. The protocol was immunoSEQ multiplex PCR, while the TCRdb copy is restricted to in-frame clones and leaves out a portion. The table has 24,000 or so clones, 75% to 85% seen once. The material sequenced was PBMCs. The source is a male donor in good health and CMV-seronegative. The CDR3 runs from the conserved cysteine through the conserved F or W. The order of the fields is J gene, V gene, D gene, CDR3 protein. The D gene is left open where the match is weak.

j_gene: TRBJ1-2; v_gene: TRBV28; d_gene: .; CDR3aa: CASSLVAVNYGYTF
j_gene: TRBJ2-1; v_gene: TRBV19; d_gene: TRBD1; CDR3aa: CASSLRDRDDEQFF
j_gene: TRBJ1-1; v_gene: TRBV29-1; d_gene: TRBD1; CDR3aa: CSVGGRGQATNTEAFF
j_gene: TRBJ2-1; v_gene: TRBV18; d_gene: .; CDR3aa: CASSPSFLVNEQFF
j_gene: TRBJ2-1; v_gene: TRBV19; d_gene: .; CDR3aa: CASRPGANNEQFF
j_gene: TRBJ2-3; v_gene: TRBV5-1; d_gene: TRBD2; CDR3aa: CASSLLAGVVDTQYF
j_gene: TRBJ1-1; v_gene: TRBV6-5; d_gene: TRBD1; CDR3aa: CASKGDSKGAFF
j_gene: TRBJ1-4; v_gene: TRBV18; d_gene: TRBD1; CDR3aa: CASSPQGAVEKLFF
j_gene: TRBJ1-1; v_gene: TRBV7-2; d_gene: .; CDR3aa: CASSPFTEAFF
j_gene: TRBJ2-7; v_gene: TRBV28; d_gene: TRBD1; CDR3aa: CASSLPRGPHSYEQYF
j_gene: TRBJ2-4; v_gene: TRBV7-2; d_gene: TRBD1; CDR3aa: CASSSGQGLAKNIQYF
j_gene: TRBJ2-7; v_gene: TRBV7-6; d_gene: .; CDR3aa: CASSLGDGLSYEQYF
j_gene: TRBJ2-7; v_gene: TRBV5-4; d_gene: TRBD1; CDR3aa: CASTSGQATYEQYF
j_gene: TRBJ2-5; v_gene: TRBV5-1; d_gene: .; CDR3aa: CASSRTEGETQYF
j_gene: TRBJ1-3; v_gene: TRBV18; d_gene: .; CDR3aa: CASSPLGAGSGNTIYF
j_gene: TRBJ1-2; v_gene: TRBV27; d_gene: TRBD1; CDR3aa: CASSWGTGGHYGYTF
j_gene: TRBJ2-1; v_gene: TRBV18; d_gene: .; CDR3aa: CASSQRQEGWAYNEQFF
j_gene: TRBJ1-2; v_gene: TRBV4-1; d_gene: .; CDR3aa: CASSPTGDYGYTF
j_gene: TRBJ2-7; v_gene: TRBV28; d_gene: TRBD1; CDR3aa: CASKDRGSVRYEQYF
j_gene: TRBJ2-5; v_gene: TRBV11-3; d_gene: .; CDR3aa: CASSLTVQETQYF
j_gene: TRBJ2-6; v_gene: TRBV9; d_gene: .; CDR3aa: CASSGQGTGANVLTF
j_gene: TRBJ2-1; v_gene: TRBV9; d_gene: TRBD1; CDR3aa: CASSANRDRGIDDEQFF
j_gene: TRBJ2-7; v_gene: TRBV21-1; d_gene: .; CDR3aa: CASSGPTGPYEQYF
j_gene: TRBJ2-5; v_gene: TRBV11-3; d_gene: .; CDR3aa: CASSSGHMLTETQYF
j_gene: TRBJ2-7; v_gene: TRBV11-3; d_gene: TRBD1; CDR3aa: CASSLPPPGTGEEQYF
j_gene: TRBJ1-2; v_gene: TRBV7-2; d_gene: TRBD1; CDR3aa: CASSLGQDYGYTF
j_gene: TRBJ1-2; v_gene: TRBV2; d_gene: TRBD1; CDR3aa: CASRAGTDLLTF
j_gene: TRBJ2-7; v_gene: TRBV7-9; d_gene: TRBD1; CDR3aa: CASSLNQGADEQYF
j_gene: TRBJ1-5; v_gene: TRBV5-1; d_gene: .; CDR3aa: CASSLMGGDNQPQHF
j_gene: TRBJ2-1; v_gene: TRBV7-2; d_gene: TRBD2; CDR3aa: CASSFRPGLAGGRNEQFF
j_gene: TRBJ1-6; v_gene: TRBV7-9; d_gene: .; CDR3aa: CASSPSRDPSPLHF
j_gene: TRBJ2-3; v_gene: TRBV7-2; d_gene: TRBD2; CDR3aa: CASSLDSGRPGVTQYF
j_gene: TRBJ2-5; v_gene: TRBV28; d_gene: TRBD1; CDR3aa: CASSLTQGAGETQYF
j_gene: TRBJ1-2; v_gene: TRBV7-9; d_gene: TRBD1; CDR3aa: CASSSADRENYGYTF
j_gene: TRBJ2-3; v_gene: TRBV5-4; d_gene: TRBD2; CDR3aa: CASSLAEREGYTDTQYF
j_gene: TRBJ2-3; v_gene: TRBV19; d_gene: .; CDR3aa: CASSQKSFGPRDTQYF
j_gene: TRBJ1-1; v_gene: TRBV5-1; d_gene: .; CDR3aa: CASSLDSHSTEAFF
j_gene: TRBJ2-7; v_gene: TRBV7-9; d_gene: .; CDR3aa: CASLSGGDYEQYF
j_gene: TRBJ1-5; v_gene: TRBV7-2; d_gene: .; CDR3aa: CASSLSSNQPQHF
j_gene: TRBJ2-1; v_gene: TRBV7-6; d_gene: .; CDR3aa: CASSFGPGTSNEQFF
j_gene: TRBJ2-2; v_gene: TRBV4-3; d_gene: TRBD2; CDR3aa: CAVGAGLEIGELFF
j_gene: TRBJ2-1; v_gene: TRBV5-1; d_gene: TRBD1; CDR3aa: CASSSGQGLDEQFF
j_gene: TRBJ2-1; v_gene: TRBV5-4; d_gene: TRBD1; CDR3aa: CASSSQGPEQFF
j_gene: TRBJ2-4; v_gene: TRBV6-1; d_gene: .; CDR3aa: CASRPPAEKNIQYF
j_gene: TRBJ2-1; v_gene: TRBV7-3; d_gene: TRBD1; CDR3aa: CASSFTGDRDEQFF
j_gene: .; v_gene: TRBV6-5; d_gene: .; CDR3aa: CASSYYRTYEQYF
j_gene: .; v_gene: TRBV6-5; d_gene: TRBD2; CDR3aa: CASRYGLAGYEQYF
j_gene: TRBJ2-1; v_gene: TRBV4-3; d_gene: .; CDR3aa: CASSLLSRGYNEQFF
j_gene: TRBJ2-3; v_gene: TRBV6-1; d_gene: .; CDR3aa: CASTEDAGSTDTQYF
j_gene: TRBJ2-7; v_gene: TRBV27; d_gene: TRBD2; CDR3aa: CASSPGLAGGFDEQYF
j_gene: TRBJ1-5; v_gene: TRBV7-6; d_gene: .; CDR3aa: CASSLNAGYNQPQHF
j_gene: TRBJ1-4; v_gene: TRBV18; d_gene: .; CDR3aa: CASSPTTGGNEKLFF
j_gene: TRBJ2-3; v_gene: TRBV7-3; d_gene: TRBD1; CDR3aa: CASSSGTGGGTDTQYF
j_gene: TRBJ2-5; v_gene: TRBV4-2; d_gene: TRBD2; CDR3aa: CASSQLPGLNTVGETQYF
j_gene: TRBJ2-7; v_gene: TRBV27; d_gene: TRBD2; CDR3aa: CASSFRGAGDHYEQYF
j_gene: TRBJ1-1; v_gene: TRBV11-2; d_gene: .; CDR3aa: CASSSKTGLNTEAFF
j_gene: TRBJ2-7; v_gene: TRBV13; d_gene: .; CDR3aa: CASSSPSRRFVEQYF
j_gene: TRBJ2-2; v_gene: TRBV19; d_gene: .; CDR3aa: CASKRDQNTGELFF
j_gene: TRBJ2-3; v_gene: TRBV6-4; d_gene: TRBD2; CDR3aa: CASSDSALGLAGSDTQYF